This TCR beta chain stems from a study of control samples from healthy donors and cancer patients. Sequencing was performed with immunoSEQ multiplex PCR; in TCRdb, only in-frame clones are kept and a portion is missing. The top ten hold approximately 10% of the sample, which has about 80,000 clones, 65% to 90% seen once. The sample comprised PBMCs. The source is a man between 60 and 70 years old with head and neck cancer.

The CDR3 reads CASSLGTLNTEAFF. The CDR3 DNA sequence: TGTGCCAGCAGTTTAGGGACACTGAACACTGAAGCTTTCTTT. The rearrangement links TRBV28 to TRBJ1-1; tentatively, D is TRBD1 (6 bases). Per the germline V gene, CDR1 is MDHEN and CDR2 is SYDVKM. CDR3 length equals 14 residues. V was trimmed by 2 bases and J by 0 bases, leaving 7 bases between them. The variable domain in full, completed from reference TRBV28 and TRBJ1-1, reads DVKVTQSSRYLVKRTGEKVFLECVQDMDHENMFWYRQDPGLGLRLIYFSYDVKMKEKGDIPEGYSVSREKKERFSLILESASTNQTSMYLCASSLGTLNTEAFFGQGTRLTVV.